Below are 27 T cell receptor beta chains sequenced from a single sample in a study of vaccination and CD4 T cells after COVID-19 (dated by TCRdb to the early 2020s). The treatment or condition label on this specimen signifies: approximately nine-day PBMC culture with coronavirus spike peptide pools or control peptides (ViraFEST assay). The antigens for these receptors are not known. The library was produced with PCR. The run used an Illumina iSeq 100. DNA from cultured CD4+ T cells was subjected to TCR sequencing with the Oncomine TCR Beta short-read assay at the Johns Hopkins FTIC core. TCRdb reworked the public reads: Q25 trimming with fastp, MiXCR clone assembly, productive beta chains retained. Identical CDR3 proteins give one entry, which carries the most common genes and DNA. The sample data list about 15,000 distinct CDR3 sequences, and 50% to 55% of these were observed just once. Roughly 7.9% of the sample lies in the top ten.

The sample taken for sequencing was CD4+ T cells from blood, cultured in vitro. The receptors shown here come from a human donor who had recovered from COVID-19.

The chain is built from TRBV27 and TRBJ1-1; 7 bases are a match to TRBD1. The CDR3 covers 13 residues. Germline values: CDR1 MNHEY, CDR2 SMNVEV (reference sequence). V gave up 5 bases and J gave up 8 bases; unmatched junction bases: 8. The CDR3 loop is CASSPTGLGEAFF. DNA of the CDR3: TGTGCCAGCAGTCCGACAGGGCTAGGGGAAGCTTTCTTT.

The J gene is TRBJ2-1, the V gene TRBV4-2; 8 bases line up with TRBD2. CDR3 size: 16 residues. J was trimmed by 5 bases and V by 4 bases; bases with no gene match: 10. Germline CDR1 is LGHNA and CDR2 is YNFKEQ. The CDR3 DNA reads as TGTGCCAGCAGCCTCGGAGGACTAGCCCTTAACAATGAGCAGTTCTTC. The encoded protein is CASSLGGLALNNEQFF.

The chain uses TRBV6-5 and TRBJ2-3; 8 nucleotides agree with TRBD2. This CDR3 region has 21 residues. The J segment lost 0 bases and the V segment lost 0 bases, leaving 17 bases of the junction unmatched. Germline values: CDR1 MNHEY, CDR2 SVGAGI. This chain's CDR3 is CASSYSFRSGGRRPSTDTQYF. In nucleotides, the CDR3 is TGTGCCAGCAGTTACTCGTTTCGGTCTGGCGGGAGGAGGCCTAGCACAGATACGCAGTATTTT.

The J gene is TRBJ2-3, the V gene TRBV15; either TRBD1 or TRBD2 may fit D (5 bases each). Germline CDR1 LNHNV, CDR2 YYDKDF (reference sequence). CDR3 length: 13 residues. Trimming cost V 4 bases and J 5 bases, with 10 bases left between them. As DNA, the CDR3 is TGTGCCACCAGCAACAAGAGGGGAGATACGCAGTATTTT. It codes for CATSNKRGDTQYF.

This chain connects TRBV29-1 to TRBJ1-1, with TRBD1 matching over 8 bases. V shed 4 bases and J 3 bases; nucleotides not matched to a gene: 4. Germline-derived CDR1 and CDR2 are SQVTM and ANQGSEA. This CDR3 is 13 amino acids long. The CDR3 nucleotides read TGCAGCGTTGCTTTGGGACAGGACACTGAAGCTTTCTTT. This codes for CSVALGQDTEAFF.

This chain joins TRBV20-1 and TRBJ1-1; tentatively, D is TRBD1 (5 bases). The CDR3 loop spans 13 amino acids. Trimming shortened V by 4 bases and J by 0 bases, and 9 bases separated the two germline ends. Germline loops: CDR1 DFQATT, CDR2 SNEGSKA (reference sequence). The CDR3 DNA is TGCAGTGCTACGACAGTTATGAACACTGAAGCTTTCTTT. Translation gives CSATTVMNTEAFF.

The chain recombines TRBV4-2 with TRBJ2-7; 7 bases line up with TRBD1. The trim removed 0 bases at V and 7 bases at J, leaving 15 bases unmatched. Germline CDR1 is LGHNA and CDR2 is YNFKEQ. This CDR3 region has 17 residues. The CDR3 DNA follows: TGTGCCAGCAGCCAAGATCGGGACAGCCCCAGTGTGAGAGAGCAGTACTTC. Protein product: CASSQDRDSPSVREQYF.

The CDR3 is CASSVTSASDTQYF. CDR3 coding DNA: TGTGCCAGTAGTGTGACTAGCGCCTCAGATACGCAGTATTTT. The rearrangement uses TRBV19 and TRBJ2-3; TRBD2 agrees at 8 bases. J gave up 4 bases and V 5 bases, and 5 bases lay outside the gene matches. The CDR3 length is 14 residues. The V gene's germline CDR1 is LNHDA and CDR2 SQIVND (reference sequence).

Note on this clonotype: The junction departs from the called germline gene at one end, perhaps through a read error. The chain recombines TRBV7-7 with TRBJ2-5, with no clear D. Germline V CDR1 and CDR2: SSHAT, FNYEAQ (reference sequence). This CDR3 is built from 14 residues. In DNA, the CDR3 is TGTGCTAGCAGCTTAGAGGCGGCCTCAGAGGCCCAGTACTTC. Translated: CASSLEAASEAQYF.

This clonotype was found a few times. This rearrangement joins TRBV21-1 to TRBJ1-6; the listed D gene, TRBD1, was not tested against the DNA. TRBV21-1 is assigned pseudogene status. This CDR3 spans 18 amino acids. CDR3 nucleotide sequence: TGTGCCAGCAGCAACCGGGACAGATCGAACCTGGTTAATTCACCCCTCCACTTT. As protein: CASSNRDRSNLVNSPLHF.

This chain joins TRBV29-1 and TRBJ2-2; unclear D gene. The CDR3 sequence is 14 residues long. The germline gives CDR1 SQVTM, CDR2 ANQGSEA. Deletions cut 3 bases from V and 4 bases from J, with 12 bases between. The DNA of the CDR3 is TGCAGCGTTGAGTGGGTATTGGCCACCGGGGAGCTGTTTTTT. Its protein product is CSVEWVLATGELFF.

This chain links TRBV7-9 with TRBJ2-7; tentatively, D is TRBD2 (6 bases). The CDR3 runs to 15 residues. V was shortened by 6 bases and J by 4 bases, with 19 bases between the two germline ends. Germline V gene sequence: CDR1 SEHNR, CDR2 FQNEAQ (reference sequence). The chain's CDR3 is CASRGLGGWEYEQYF. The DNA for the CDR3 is TGTGCCAGCAGGGGGCTCGGGGGATGGGAGTACGAGCAGTACTTC.

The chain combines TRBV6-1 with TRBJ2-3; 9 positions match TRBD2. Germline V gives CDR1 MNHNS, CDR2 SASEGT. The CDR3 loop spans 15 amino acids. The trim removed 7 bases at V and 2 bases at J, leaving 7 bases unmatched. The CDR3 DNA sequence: TGTGCCAGCAAGAGAATAGCGGGAGACACAGATACGCAGTATTTT. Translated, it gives CASKRIAGDTDTQYF.

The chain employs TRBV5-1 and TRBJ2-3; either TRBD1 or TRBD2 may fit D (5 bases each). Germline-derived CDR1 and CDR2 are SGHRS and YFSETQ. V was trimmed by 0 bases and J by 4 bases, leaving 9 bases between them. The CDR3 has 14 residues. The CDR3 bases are TGCGCCAGCAGCTTGGATGGGGGAGCAGATACGCAGTATTTT. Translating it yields CASSLDGGADTQYF. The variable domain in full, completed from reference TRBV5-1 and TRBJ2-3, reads KAGVTQTPRYLIKTRGQQVTLSCSPISGHRSVSWYQQTPGQGLQFLFEYFSETQRNKGNFPGRFSGRQFSNSRSEMNVSTLELGDSALYLCASSLDGGADTQYFGPGTRLTVL.

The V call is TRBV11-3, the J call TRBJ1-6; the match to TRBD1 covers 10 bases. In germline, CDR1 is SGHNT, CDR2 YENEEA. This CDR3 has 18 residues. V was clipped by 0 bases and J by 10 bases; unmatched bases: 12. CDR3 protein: CASSLDFRTGGRRSPLHF. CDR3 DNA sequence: TGTGCCAGCAGCTTAGATTTTCGGACAGGGGGGCGACGGTCACCCCTCCACTTT. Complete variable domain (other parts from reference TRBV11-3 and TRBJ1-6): EAGVVQSPRYKIIEKKQPVAFWCNPISGHNTLYWYLQNLGQGPELLIRYENEEAVDDSQLPKDRFSAERLKGVDSTLKIQPAELGDSAVYLCASSLDFRTGGRRSPLHFGNGTRLTVT.

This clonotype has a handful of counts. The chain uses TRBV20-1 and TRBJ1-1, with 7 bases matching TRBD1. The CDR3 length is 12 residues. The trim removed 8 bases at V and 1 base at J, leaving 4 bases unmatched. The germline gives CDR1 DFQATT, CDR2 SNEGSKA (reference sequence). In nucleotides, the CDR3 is TGCAGTACCGACAGGGCGAACACTGAAGCTTTCTTT. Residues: CSTDRANTEAFF.

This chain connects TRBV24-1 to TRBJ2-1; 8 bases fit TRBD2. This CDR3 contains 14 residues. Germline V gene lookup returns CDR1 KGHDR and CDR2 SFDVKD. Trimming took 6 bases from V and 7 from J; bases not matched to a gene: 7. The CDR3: CATSISGRGNEQFF. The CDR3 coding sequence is TGTGCCACCAGTATCAGCGGGAGAGGTAATGAGCAGTTCTTC.

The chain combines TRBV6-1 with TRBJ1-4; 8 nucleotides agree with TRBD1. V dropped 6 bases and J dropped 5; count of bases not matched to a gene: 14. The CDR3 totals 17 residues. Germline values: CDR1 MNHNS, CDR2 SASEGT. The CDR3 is CASRSRTGRVRNEKLFF. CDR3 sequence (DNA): TGTGCCAGCAGGTCGAGGACAGGGAGGGTTAGGAATGAAAAACTGTTTTTT.

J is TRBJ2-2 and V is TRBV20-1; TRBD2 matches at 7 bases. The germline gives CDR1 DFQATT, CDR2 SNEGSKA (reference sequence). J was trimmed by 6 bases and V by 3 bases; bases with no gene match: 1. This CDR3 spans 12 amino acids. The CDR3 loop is CSASGGSGELFF. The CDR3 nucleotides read TGCAGTGCTAGCGGGGGGTCCGGGGAGCTGTTTTTT.

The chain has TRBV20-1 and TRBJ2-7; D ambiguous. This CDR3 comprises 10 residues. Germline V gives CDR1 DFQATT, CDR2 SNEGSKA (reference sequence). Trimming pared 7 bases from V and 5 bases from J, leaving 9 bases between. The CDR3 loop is CSVRQDEQYF. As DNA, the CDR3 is TGCAGTGTGAGGCAAGACGAGCAGTACTTC.

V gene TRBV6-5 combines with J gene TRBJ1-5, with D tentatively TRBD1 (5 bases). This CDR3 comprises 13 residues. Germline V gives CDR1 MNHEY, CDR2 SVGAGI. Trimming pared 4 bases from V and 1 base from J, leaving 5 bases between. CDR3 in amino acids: CASSWDSNQPQHF. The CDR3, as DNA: TGTGCCAGCAGTTGGGACAGCAATCAGCCCCAGCATTTT.

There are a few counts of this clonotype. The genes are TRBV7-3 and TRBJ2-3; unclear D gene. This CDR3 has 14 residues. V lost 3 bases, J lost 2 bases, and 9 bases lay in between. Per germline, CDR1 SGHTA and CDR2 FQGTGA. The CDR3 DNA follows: TGTGCCAGCAGCTTGGGAAGAACCACAGATACGCAGTATTTT. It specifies CASSLGRTTDTQYF.

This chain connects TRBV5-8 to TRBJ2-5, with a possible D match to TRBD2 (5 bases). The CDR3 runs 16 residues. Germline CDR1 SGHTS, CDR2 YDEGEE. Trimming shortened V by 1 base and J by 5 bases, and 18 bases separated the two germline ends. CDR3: CASSLREPIYGETQYF. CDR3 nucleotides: TGTGCCAGCAGCTTGCGGGAACCAATTTATGGGGAGACCCAGTACTTC. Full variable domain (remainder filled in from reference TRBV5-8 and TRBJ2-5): EAGVTQSPTHLIKTRGQQATLRCSPISGHTSVYWYQQALGLGLQFLLWYDEGEERNRGNFPPRFSGRQFPNYSSELNVNALELEDSALYLCASSLREPIYGETQYFGPGTRLLVL.

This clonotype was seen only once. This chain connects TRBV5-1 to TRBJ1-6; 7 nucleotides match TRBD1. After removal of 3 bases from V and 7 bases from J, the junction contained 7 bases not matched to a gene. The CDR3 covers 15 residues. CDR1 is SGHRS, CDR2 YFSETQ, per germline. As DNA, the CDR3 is TGCGCCAGCAGCTCCTCCGGGACAGCAAATTCACCCCTCCACTTT. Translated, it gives CASSSSGTANSPLHF.

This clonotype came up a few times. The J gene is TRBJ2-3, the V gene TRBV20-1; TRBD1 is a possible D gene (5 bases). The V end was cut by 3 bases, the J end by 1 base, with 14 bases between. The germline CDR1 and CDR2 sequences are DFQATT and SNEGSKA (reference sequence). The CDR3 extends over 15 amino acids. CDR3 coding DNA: TGCAGTGCTAGCGGGCAGGGAAGGGGCACAGATACGCAGTATTTT. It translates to CSASGQGRGTDTQYF.

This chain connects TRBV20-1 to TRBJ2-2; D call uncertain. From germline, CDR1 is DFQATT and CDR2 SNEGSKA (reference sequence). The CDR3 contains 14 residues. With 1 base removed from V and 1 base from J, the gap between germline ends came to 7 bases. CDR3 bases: TGCAGTGCTAGAGGCCGTCTGAACACCGGGGAGCTGTTTTTT. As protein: CSARGRLNTGELFF.

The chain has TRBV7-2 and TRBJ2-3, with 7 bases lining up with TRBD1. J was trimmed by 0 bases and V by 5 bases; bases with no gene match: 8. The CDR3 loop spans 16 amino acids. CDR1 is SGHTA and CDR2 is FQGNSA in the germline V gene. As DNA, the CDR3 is TGTGCCAGCAGCGAATTATGGACAGGAAGCACAGATACGCAGTATTTT. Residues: CASSELWTGSTDTQYF.